This T cell receptor beta chain was documented in a study of blood T cell repertoires in COVID-19. At the level of the study: Samples taken during acute and convalescent COVID-19 were collected in the United States, Italy and Spain. T cells, B-cell-depleted T cells, or PBMCs provided the cDNA or gDNA that served as material.

Authors' analysis steps: It was from reference gene primer amplification that nucleated cell counts were estimated. TCRdb's table, derived via immunoSEQ multiplex PCR, lists solely in-frame clones and lacks some. That table gives V, J and clone size, and the DNA gave D and trimming. Here the sample spans 70,000 to 95,000 clones, 89% being singletons. In germline, CDR1 is LNHDA, CDR2 SQIVND (reference sequence). The CDR3 runs 13 residues. V lost 4 bases to trimming and J lost 6 bases, with 13 bases between them. The clonotype was recovered from an elderly woman with active COVID-19. The chain combines TRBV19 with TRBJ2-7; a possible D gene is TRBD1 (6 bases). The sequencing sample was made of peripheral blood. The CDR3 nucleotides read TGTGCCAGTAGTAGTCAACAGGGTACCGAGCAGTACTTC. It yields the protein CASSSQQGTEQYF.